The T cell receptor (beta chain) described here comes from a study of PD-1 blockade in classical Hodgkin lymphoma. There was relapse after autologous stem cell transplantation in every patient, and there was variation in brentuximab vedotin exposure. This clone appeared a single time. Profiled with immunoSEQ multiplex PCR; TCRdb holds only in-frame clones, not every one. The table has about 100,000 clones, around nine tenths seen once. V gave up 1 base and J gave up 6 bases, with 10 bases separating them. Germline loops: CDR1 MNHEY, CDR2 SMNVEV (reference sequence). This CDR3 has 13 amino acids. The receptor was isolated from a human donor with classical Hodgkin lymphoma. The chain combines TRBV27 with TRBJ2-7, with D perhaps matching TRBD2 (5 bases). Sample: peripheral blood mononuclear cells (PBMCs), taken before the second cycle of nivolumab. DNA for the CDR3: TGTGCCAGCAGTTTATGGCCGGGAAGCGAGCAGTACTTC. It encodes CASSLWPGSEQYF.